This T cell receptor beta chain appears in the sequencing data of a study of memory CD4+ T cells and cytomegalovirus serostatus. Points from the study as a whole: About 40% of the 164 known CMV-associated TCRbeta sequences appeared in CD4+ memory. CMV serostatus prediction reached median AUC about 0.96, or 0.93 with US-trained model.

Original methodology: After removing out-of-frame reads, approximately 2.2 million distinct TCRbeta sequences remained. Here immunoSEQ multiplex PCR was the method, and the copy in TCRdb shows in-frame clones only, minus some. V, J and clone size are taken as reported in that table, and D and trimming were inferred from the DNA itself. The data show some 52,000 clones, around three quarters seen once. Single viable CD3+CD4+CD8-CD45RO+ cells were sorted as the memory CD4+ T cells. In regard to this clone: What it binds is not known.

The germline V gene has CDR1 SNHLY and CDR2 FYNNEI. This CDR3 is 14 amino acids long. The ends lost 6 bases at V and 2 bases at J; junction bases unmatched: 7. The sequencing sample was made of memory CD4+ T cells from blood. The rearrangement links TRBV2 to TRBJ2-7; 7 nucleotides align to TRBD2. This TCR was recovered from an adult in good health and CMV-seronegative. CDR3 protein: CASRAGLNTYEQYF. The CDR3 nucleotides are TGTGCCAGCAGAGCGGGGCTCAATACCTACGAGCAGTACTTC. The full variable domain, completed using reference TRBV2 and TRBJ2-7, is EPEVTQTPSHQVTQMGQEVILRCVPISNHLYFYWYRQILGQKVEFLVSFYNNEISEKSEIFDDQFSVERPDGSNFTLKIRSTKLEDSAMYFCASRAGLNTYEQYFGPGTRLTVT.